This TCR beta chain was captured by sequencing in a study of cytomegalovirus exposure and HLA in healthy donors. Regarding the study as a whole: Earlier analysis found most TCR beta V segments productive about 87% or about 30% of the time.

J was trimmed by 4 bases and V by 6 bases; bases with no gene match: 12. CDR3 length equals 15 residues. Germline CDR1 is PRHDT and CDR2 is FYEKMQ (reference sequence). For this clone: Its specificity is unknown.

The study ran its PCR with 60 Vbeta and 13 Jbeta primers. TCRdb's copy holds only in-frame clones and misses some; the assay was immunoSEQ multiplex PCR. The table lists under 200,000 clones, around 86% of them singletons. The clonotype comes from a girl aged 2-9 years in good health and CMV-seropositive. The specimen sequenced was PBMCs. V gene TRBV13 combines with J gene TRBJ2-7, with 7 bases lining up with TRBD1. The CDR3 spells CASSLPGQTGYEQYF. CDR3 nucleotide sequence: TGTGCCAGCAGTTTACCGGGACAGACAGGTTACGAGCAGTACTTC.